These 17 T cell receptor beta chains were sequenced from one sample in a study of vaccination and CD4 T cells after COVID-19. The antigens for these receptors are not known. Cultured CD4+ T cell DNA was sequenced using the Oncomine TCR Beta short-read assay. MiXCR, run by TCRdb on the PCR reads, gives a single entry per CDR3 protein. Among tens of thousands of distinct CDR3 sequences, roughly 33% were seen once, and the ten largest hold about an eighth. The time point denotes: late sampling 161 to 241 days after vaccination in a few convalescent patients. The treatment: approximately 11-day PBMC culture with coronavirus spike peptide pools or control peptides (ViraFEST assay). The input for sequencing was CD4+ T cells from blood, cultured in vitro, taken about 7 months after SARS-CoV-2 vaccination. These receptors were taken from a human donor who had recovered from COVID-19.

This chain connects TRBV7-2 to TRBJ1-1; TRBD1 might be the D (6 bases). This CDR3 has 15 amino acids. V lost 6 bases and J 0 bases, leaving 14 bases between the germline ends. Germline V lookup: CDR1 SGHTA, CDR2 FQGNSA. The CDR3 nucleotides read TGTGCCAGCAGTTACAACAGGGAGATGAACACTGAAGCTTTCTTT. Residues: CASSYNREMNTEAFF.

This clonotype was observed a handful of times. The CDR3 spells CASSPGGRTEAFF. The CDR3 DNA is TGTGCCAGTAGTCCAGGGGGAAGGACTGAAGCTTTCTTT. This sequence joins TRBV19 and TRBJ1-1; 7 bases fit TRBD1. CDR1 and CDR2 (germline): LNHDA, SQIVND (reference sequence). The CDR3 consists of 13 residues. Trimming at V came to 5 bases and at J to 5 bases, leaving 5 bases not matched to a gene. Complete variable domain (other parts from reference TRBV19 and TRBJ1-1): DGGITQSPKYLFRKEGQNVTLSCEQNLNHDAMYWYRQDPGQGLRLIYYSQIVNDFQKGDIAEGYSVSREKKESFPLTVTSAQKNPTAFYLCASSPGGRTEAFFGQGTRLTVV.

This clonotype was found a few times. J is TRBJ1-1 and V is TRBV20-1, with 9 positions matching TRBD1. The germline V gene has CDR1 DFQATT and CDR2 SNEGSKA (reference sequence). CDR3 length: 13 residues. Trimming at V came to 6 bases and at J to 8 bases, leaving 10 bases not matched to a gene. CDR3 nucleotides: TGCAGTGCACTAAGGGGAACAGGGGGCGAAGCTTTCTTT. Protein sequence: CSALRGTGGEAFF.

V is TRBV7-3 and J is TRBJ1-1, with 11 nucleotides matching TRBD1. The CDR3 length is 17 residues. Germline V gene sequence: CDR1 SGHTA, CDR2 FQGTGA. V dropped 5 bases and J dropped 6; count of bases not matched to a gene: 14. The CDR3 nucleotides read TGTGCCAGCAGCACGATCCGGGACAGGGGGGCATGGGCTGAAGCTTTCTTT. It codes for CASSTIRDRGAWAEAFF.

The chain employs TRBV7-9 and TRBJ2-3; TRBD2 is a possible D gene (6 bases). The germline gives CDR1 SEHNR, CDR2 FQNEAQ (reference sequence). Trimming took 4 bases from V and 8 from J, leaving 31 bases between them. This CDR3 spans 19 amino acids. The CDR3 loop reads CASSYQVRPGTPLSVTQYF. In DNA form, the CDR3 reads TGTGCCAGCAGCTATCAGGTCCGCCCGGGGACTCCACTCTCAGTTACGCAGTATTTT.

CDR3 nucleotide sequence: TGCGCCAGCAGCCAAGAGCCCTGGGTAGCGGGGACCCAAGAGACCCAGTACTTC. The encoded protein is CASSQEPWVAGTQETQYF. This chain connects TRBV4-3 to TRBJ2-5; TRBD2 aligns across 8 bases. Trimming took 0 bases from V and 1 from J; bases not matched to a gene: 10. Germline-derived CDR1 and CDR2 are LGHNA and YSLEER. The CDR3 runs 18 residues.

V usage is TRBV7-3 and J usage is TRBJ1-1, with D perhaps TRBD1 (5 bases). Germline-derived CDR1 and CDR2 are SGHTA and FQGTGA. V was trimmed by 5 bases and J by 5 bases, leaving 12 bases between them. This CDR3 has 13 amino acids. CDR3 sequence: CASSLRGGTEAFF. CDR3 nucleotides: TGTGCCAGCAGCCTCCGCGGGGGGACTGAAGCTTTCTTT.

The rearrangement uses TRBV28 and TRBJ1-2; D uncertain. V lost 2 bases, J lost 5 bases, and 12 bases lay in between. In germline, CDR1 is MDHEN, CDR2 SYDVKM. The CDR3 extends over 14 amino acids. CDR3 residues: CASSLEISGYGYTF. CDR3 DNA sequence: TGTGCCAGCAGTTTAGAGATATCGGGATATGGCTACACCTTC.

This chain's CDR3 is CASSLTSGPYNEQFF. In DNA form, the CDR3 reads TGTGCCAGCAGCCTCACTAGCGGTCCCTACAATGAGCAGTTCTTC. This rearrangement joins TRBV11-3 to TRBJ2-1, with 8 bases aligning to TRBD2. This CDR3 has 15 residues. The V gene's germline CDR1 is SGHNT and CDR2 YENEEA. The J segment lost 2 bases and the V segment lost 5 bases, leaving 5 bases of the junction unmatched.

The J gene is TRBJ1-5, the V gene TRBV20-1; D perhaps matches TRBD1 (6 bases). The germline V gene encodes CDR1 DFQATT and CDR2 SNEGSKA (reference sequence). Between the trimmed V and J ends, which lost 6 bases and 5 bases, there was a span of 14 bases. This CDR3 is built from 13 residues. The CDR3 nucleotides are TGCAGTGCCGCCCGGACAGCGGATCAGCCCCAGCATTTT. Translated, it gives CSAARTADQPQHF.

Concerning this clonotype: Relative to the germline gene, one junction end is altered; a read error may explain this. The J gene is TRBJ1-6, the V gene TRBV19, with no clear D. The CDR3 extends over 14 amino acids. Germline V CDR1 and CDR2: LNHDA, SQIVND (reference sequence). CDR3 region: CASRGLNYNSPLRF. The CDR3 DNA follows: TGTGCCAGTAGGGGGTTGAACTATAATTCACCCCTCCGCTTT.

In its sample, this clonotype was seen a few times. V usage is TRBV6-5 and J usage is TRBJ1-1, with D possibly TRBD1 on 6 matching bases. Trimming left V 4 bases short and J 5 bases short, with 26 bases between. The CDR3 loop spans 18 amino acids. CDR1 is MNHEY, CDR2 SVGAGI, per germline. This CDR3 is CASSSPPRTATLHTEAFF. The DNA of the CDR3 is TGTGCCAGCAGTTCTCCGCCCCGGACAGCCACACTCCATACTGAAGCTTTCTTT.

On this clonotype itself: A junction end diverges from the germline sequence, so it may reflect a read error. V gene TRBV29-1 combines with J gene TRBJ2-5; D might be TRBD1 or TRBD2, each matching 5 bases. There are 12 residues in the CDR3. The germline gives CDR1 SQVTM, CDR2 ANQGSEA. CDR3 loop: CSVAWDQETQCF. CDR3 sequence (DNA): TGCAGCGTTGCCTGGGACCAAGAGACCCAGTGCTTC.

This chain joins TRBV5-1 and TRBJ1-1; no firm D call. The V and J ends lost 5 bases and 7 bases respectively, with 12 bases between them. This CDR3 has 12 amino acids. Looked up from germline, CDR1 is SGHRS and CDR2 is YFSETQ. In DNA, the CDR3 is TGCGCCAGCAGGAGCGTCGGCATTGAAGCTTTCTTT. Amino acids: CASRSVGIEAFF.

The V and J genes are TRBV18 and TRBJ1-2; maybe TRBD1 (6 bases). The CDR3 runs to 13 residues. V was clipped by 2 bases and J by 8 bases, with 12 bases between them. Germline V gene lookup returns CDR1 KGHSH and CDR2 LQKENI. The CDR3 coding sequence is TGTGCCAGCTCACCAAGGACAGCCGAAGGCTACACCTTC. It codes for CASSPRTAEGYTF.

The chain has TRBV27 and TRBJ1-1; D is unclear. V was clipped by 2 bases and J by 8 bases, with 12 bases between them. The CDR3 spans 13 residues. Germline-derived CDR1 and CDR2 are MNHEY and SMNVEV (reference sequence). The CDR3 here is CASSLNGDPEAFF. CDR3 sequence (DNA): TGTGCCAGCAGTTTAAATGGCGACCCAGAAGCTTTCTTT.

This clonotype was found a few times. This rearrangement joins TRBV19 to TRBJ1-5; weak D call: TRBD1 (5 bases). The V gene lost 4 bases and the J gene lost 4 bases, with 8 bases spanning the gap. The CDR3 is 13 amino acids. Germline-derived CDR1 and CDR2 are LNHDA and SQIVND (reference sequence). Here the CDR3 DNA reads TGTGCCAGTAGTACTAGGGGAAATCAGCCCCAGCATTTT. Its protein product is CASSTRGNQPQHF.